The clone carrying this T cell receptor beta chain was seen a handful of times. What it binds is unknown. The CDR3 is 13 residues long. Trimming took off 1 base at V and 3 bases at J, with 7 bases between the two ends. Germline assignment: CDR1 SGHVS and CDR2 FQNEAQ. The sample originates from a study of T cell repertoires in cytomegalovirus infection. On the study more broadly: Indications of both CMV infection and matching HLA type were provided by public TCR beta signatures. Study observations and caveats: Summed frequency of shared TCR beta families picked out CMV carriers who also had the relevant HLA. The ex vivo response showed dominance by HLA-C-restricted CMV-specific TCR beta clonotypes.

Using its own MiXCR run on the reads, TCRdb lists one record per CDR3 protein. The sample includes some 70,000 distinct CDR3 sequences, roughly 20% of them seen just once. The sequenced sample was PBMCs, sequenced either directly or after in vitro stimulation (not recorded which). This chain links TRBV7-8 with TRBJ2-7; D possibly corresponds to TRBD2 (6 bases). This clonotype originated in a human donor in good health (CMV status not recorded). Some clones in this sample may be carry-over from other donors' samples. CDR3: CASSLVGGYEQYF. CDR3 DNA sequence: TGTGCCAGCAGCTTAGTGGGAGGCTACGAGCAGTACTTC. Drawing the rest from reference TRBV7-8 and TRBJ2-7, the complete variable domain is GAGVSQSPRYKVAKRGQDVALRCDPISGHVSLFWYQQALGQGPEFLTYFQNEAQLDKSGLPSDRFFAERPEGSVSTLKIQRTQQEDSAVYLCASSLVGGYEQYFGPGTRLTVT.